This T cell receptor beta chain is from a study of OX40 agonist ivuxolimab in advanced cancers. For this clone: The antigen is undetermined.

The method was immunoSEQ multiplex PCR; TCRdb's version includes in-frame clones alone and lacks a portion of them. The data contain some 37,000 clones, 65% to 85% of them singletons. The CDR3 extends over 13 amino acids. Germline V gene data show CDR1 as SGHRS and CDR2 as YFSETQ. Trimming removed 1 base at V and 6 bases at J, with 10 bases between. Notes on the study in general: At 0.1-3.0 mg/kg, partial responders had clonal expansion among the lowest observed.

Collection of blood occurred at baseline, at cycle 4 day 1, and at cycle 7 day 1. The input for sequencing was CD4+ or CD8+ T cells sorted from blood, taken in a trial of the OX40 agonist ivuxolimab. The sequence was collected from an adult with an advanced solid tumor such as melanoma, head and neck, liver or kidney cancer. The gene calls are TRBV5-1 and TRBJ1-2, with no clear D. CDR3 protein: CASSLPGRDGYTF. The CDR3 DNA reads TGCGCCAGCAGCTTGCCGGGGAGAGATGGCTACACCTTC.